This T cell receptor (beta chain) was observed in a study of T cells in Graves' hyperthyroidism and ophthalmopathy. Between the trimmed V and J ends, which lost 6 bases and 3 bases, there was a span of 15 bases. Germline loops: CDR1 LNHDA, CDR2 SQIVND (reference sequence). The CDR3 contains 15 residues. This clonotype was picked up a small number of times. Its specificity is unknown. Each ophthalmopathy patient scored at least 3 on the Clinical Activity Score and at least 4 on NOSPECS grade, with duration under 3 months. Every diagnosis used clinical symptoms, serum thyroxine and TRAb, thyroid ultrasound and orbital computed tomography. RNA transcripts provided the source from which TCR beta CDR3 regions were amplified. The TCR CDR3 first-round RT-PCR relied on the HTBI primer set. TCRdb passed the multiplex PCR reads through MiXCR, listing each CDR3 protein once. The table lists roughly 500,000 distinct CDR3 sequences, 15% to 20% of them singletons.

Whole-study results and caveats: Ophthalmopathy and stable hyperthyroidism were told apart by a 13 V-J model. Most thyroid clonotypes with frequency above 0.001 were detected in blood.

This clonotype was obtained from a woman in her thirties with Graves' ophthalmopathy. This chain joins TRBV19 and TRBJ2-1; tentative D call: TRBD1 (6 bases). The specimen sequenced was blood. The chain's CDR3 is CASRPTGLHYNEQFF. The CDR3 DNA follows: TGTGCCAGTAGACCTACAGGGCTACACTACAATGAGCAGTTCTTC.